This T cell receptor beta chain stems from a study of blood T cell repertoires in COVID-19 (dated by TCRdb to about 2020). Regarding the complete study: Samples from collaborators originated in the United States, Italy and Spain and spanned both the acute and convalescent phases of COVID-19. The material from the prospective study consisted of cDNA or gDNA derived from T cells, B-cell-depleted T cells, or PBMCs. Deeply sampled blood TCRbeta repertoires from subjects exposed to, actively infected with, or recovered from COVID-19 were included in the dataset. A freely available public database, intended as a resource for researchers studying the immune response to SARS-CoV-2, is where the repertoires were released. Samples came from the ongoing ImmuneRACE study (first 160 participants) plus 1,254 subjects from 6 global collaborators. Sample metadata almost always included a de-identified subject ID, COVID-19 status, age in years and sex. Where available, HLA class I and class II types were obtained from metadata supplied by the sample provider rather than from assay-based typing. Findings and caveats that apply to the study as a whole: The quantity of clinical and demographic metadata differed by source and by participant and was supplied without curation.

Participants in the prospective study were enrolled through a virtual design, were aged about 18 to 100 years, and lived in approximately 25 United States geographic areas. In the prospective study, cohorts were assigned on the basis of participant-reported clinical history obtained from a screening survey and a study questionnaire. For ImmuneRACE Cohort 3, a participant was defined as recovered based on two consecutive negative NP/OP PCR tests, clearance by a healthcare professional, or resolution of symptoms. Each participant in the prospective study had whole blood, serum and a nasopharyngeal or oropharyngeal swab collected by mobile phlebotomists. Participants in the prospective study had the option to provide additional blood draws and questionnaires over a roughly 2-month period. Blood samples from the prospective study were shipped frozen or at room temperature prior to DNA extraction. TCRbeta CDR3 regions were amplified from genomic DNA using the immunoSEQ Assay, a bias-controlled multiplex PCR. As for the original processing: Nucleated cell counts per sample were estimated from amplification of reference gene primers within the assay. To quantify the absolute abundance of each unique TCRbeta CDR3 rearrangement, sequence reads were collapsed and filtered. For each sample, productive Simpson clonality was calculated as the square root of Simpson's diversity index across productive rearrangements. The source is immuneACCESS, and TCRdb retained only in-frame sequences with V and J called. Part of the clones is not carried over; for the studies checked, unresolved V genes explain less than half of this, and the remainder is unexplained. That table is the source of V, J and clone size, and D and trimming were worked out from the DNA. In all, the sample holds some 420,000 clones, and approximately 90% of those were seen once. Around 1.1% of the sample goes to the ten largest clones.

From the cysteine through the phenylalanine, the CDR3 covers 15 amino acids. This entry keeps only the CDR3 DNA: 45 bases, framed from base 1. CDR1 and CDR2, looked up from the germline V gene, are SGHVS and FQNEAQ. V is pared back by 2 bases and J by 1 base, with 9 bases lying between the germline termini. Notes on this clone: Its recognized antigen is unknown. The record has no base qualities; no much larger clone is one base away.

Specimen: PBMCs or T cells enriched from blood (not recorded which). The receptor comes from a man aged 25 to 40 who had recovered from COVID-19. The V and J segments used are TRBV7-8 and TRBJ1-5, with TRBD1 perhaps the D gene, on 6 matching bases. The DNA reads TGTGCCAGCAGCTTAAACAGGGTGAGCAATCAGCCCCAGCATTTT. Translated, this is CASSLNRVSNQPQHF. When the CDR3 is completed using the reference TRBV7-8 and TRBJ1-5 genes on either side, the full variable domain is GAGVSQSPRYKVAKRGQDVALRCDPISGHVSLFWYQQALGQGPEFLTYFQNEAQLDKSGLPSDRFFAERPEGSVSTLKIQRTQQEDSAVYLCASSLNRVSNQPQHFGDGTRLSIL.